The 5 T cell receptor beta chains presented below share a single source sample, sequenced in a study of shared clonotypes between healthy human individuals. Sequencing used immunoSEQ multiplex PCR; TCRdb keeps in-frame clones, though not all of them. The table shows 1.4 million to 1.5 million clones, with approximately 96% occurring only once. Sample: naive CD4+ T cells sorted from blood. Subset of the sample: CD45RA+ positively selected. These receptor sequences come from a man aged 30-40 years in good health.

Concerning this clone itself: Additional DNA sequences in this sample encode the identical CDR3. The CDR3 sequence is CASSLGTGGSGNTIYF. For the CDR3, the DNA is TGCGCCAGCAGCTTGGGTACCGGAGGCTCTGGAAACACCATATATTTT. V is TRBV5-1 and J is TRBJ1-3; no firm D call. The V gene lost 0 bases and the J gene lost 0 bases, with 10 bases spanning the gap. Germline V gives CDR1 SGHRS, CDR2 YFSETQ. This CDR3 contains 16 residues.

The chain has TRBV4-3 and TRBJ2-3; 7 bases agree with TRBD1. Germline-derived CDR1 and CDR2 are LGHNA and YSLEER. V was pared by 0 bases and J by 6 bases, with 6 bases of the junction left unmatched. The CDR3 is 15 amino acids. The CDR3 DNA reads as TGCGCCAGCAGCCAAGAGACAGGGAAAGGGGATACGCAGTATTTT. Protein sequence: CASSQETGKGDTQYF.

The genes are TRBV5-4 and TRBJ2-7; D is possibly TRBD1 (6 bases). The length of the CDR3 is 15 residues. Germline assignment: CDR1 SGHNT and CDR2 YYREEE (reference sequence). V lost 1 base, J lost 2 bases, and 13 bases lay in between. The CDR3 DNA reads as TGTGCCAGCAGCTTGTTCAGGACAGACCCCTACGAGCAGTACTTC. The encoded protein is CASSLFRTDPYEQYF.

The rearrangement links TRBV28 to TRBJ2-1, with D possibly being TRBD2 (5 bases). The V end lost 8 bases, the J end lost 2 bases, and 10 bases lay between the germline ends. The germline CDR1 and CDR2 sequences are MDHEN and SYDVKM. The CDR3 spans 13 residues. The DNA for the CDR3 is TGTGCCAGCCAGACTATAACCTACAATGAGCAGTTCTTC. Encoded protein: CASQTITYNEQFF.

V usage is TRBV27 and J usage is TRBJ1-1; D gene ambiguous. The CDR3 extends over 15 amino acids. The germline CDR1 and CDR2 sequences are MNHEY and SMNVEV (reference sequence). V lost 6 bases and J 4 bases, leaving 18 bases between the germline ends. In nucleotides, the CDR3 is TGTGCCAGCAGCCCCACCCGTTACAGTGGCACTGAAGCTTTCTTT. Translated, it gives CASSPTRYSGTEAFF.